The entry that follows covers one T cell receptor (beta chain) sequence. This record belongs to a study of blood T cell repertoires in COVID-19. Study summary: The United States, Italy and Spain provided the acute and convalescent COVID-19 samples. T cells, B-cell-depleted T cells, or PBMCs provided the cDNA or gDNA that served as material.

The authors' processing: Amplification with reference gene primers provided the estimates of nucleated cell counts. Measured with immunoSEQ multiplex PCR; TCRdb has only the in-frame clones, and not every one. D and trimming come from the DNA, and the V and J calls and clone size come from that table. The sample carries 100,000 to 120,000 clones, about 79% recorded once. V dropped 6 bases and J dropped 2 bases, with 17 bases sitting between them. In germline, CDR1 is SNHLY, CDR2 FYNNEI. CDR3 length: 16 amino acids. Material: peripheral blood. V usage is TRBV2 and J usage is TRBJ1-3; D is uncertain. This TCR was recovered from a woman of 80 years or more with active or convalescent COVID-19. Here the CDR3 reads CASRGGVGVTGNTIYF. As DNA, the CDR3 is TGTGCCAGCAGGGGAGGCGTAGGAGTTACTGGAAACACCATATATTTT.